A selection of T cell receptor beta chains follows, all from one sample in a study of CD8+ T cells in alopecia areata. This table comes from immunoSEQ multiplex PCR, and its TCRdb copy is limited to in-frame clones, with some not included. The sample has 100,000 to 150,000 clones, about 51% seen once. The sample consisted of NKG2D-low CD8+ T cells sorted from blood. Every receptor here comes from a human donor with alopecia areata. CDR3s include the opening cysteine and the closing phenylalanine or tryptophan. D genes are given only for firm matches. A clone size is listed for some rows: how often the clone was seen (once, few, many), or a class if it is expanded.

clone size: few
J gene: TRBJ2-2
D gene: NA
V gene: TRBV2
CDR3 protein: CASSGNRDTNTGELFF
CDR3 DNA: TGTGCCAGCAGTGGAAACAGAGATACGAACACCGGGGAGCTGTTTTTT

clone size: few
J gene: TRBJ1-1
D gene: NA
V gene: TRBV7-9
CDR3 protein: CASSPSGGEAFF
CDR3 DNA: TGTGCCAGCAGCCCCTCTGGGGGTGAAGCTTTCTTT

clone size: NA
J gene: TRBJ2-1
D gene: TRBD1
V gene: TRBV10-3
CDR3 protein: CAISESRGQGNEQFF
CDR3 DNA: TGTGCCATCAGTGAGTCGCGGGGACAGGGCAATGAGCAGTTCTTC

clone size: NA
J gene: TRBJ1-5
D gene: NA
V gene: TRBV5-6
CDR3 protein: CASSEGDSNQPQHF
CDR3 DNA: TGTGCCAGCAGCGAAGGGGACAGCAATCAGCCCCAGCATTTT

clone size: few
J gene: TRBJ1-6
D gene: NA
V gene: TRBV29-1
CDR3 protein: CSVEDGSNSPLHF
CDR3 DNA: TGCAGCGTTGAAGACGGCAGTAATTCACCCCTCCACTTT

clone size: few
J gene: TRBJ2-5
D gene: NA
V gene: TRBV2
CDR3 protein: CASRSTVETQYF
CDR3 DNA: TGTGCCAGCAGGTCGACAGTGGAGACCCAGTACTTC

clone size: NA
J gene: TRBJ2-3
D gene: NA
V gene: TRBV29-1
CDR3 protein: CSVEGWSTDTQYF
CDR3 DNA: TGCAGCGTTGAGGGGTGGAGCACAGATACGCAGTATTTT

clone size: NA
J gene: TRBJ2-7
D gene: NA
V gene: TRBV7-9
CDR3 protein: CASALTEQYF
CDR3 DNA: TGTGCCAGCGCTTTGACCGAGCAGTACTTC

clone size: NA
J gene: TRBJ2-6
D gene: NA
V gene: TRBV27
CDR3 protein: CASTRAGANVLTF
CDR3 DNA: TGTGCCAGCACCAGGGCTGGGGCCAACGTCCTGACTTTC

clone size: NA
J gene: TRBJ2-1
D gene: TRBD2
V gene: TRBV29-1
CDR3 protein: CSVEAGGVNEQFF
CDR3 DNA: TGCAGCGTTGAGGCGGGAGGGGTAAATGAGCAGTTCTTC

clone size: once
J gene: TRBJ2-7
D gene: NA
V gene: TRBV5-6
CDR3 protein: CASSGRESSYEQYF
CDR3 DNA: TGTGCCAGCAGCGGACGTGAGAGCTCCTACGAGCAGTACTTC

clone size: NA
J gene: TRBJ1-2
D gene: NA
V gene: TRBV29-1
CDR3 protein: CSPAGTAF
CDR3 DNA: TGCAGCCCGGCGGGAACCGCCTTC

clone size: NA
J gene: TRBJ2-3
D gene: TRBD2
V gene: TRBV7-9
CDR3 protein: CASSHRLAPDTQYF
CDR3 DNA: TGTGCCAGCAGCCATCGACTAGCCCCAGATACGCAGTATTTT

clone size: NA
J gene: TRBJ2-1
D gene: NA
V gene: TRBV30
CDR3 protein: CAWSVNREQFF
CDR3 DNA: TGTGCCTGGAGTGTTAATCGTGAGCAGTTCTTC

clone size: NA
J gene: TRBJ2-5
D gene: NA
V gene: TRBV15
CDR3 protein: CASGRGETQYF
CDR3 DNA: TGTGCCTCGGGGAGAGGAGAGACCCAGTACTTC

clone size: NA
J gene: TRBJ2-7
D gene: NA
V gene: TRBV6-5
CDR3 protein: CASRAGLAYEQYF
CDR3 DNA: TGTGCCAGCAGGGCCGGGCTAGCCTACGAGCAGTACTTC

clone size: NA
J gene: TRBJ1-2
D gene: NA
V gene: TRBV13
CDR3 protein: CASSLGRVDGYTF
CDR3 DNA: TGTGCCAGCAGCTTGGGCAGAGTAGATGGCTACACCTTC

clone size: few
J gene: TRBJ2-5
D gene: NA
V gene: TRBV4-1
CDR3 protein: CASSQGPAETQYF
CDR3 DNA: TGCGCCAGCAGCCAAGGACCGGCGGAGACCCAGTACTTC

clone size: NA
J gene: TRBJ2-7
D gene: TRBD1
V gene: TRBV29-1
CDR3 protein: CSVGGQDYF
CDR3 DNA: TGCAGCGTTGGTGGACAGGATTACTTC

clone size: NA
J gene: TRBJ2-7
D gene: TRBD1
V gene: TRBV29-1
CDR3 protein: CSVVGTDSYEQYF
CDR3 DNA: TGCAGCGTTGTGGGGACAGACTCCTACGAGCAGTACTTC

clone size: few
J gene: TRBJ2-7
D gene: NA
V gene: TRBV23-1
CDR3 protein: CASSHSREQYF
CDR3 DNA: TGCGCCAGCAGTCACTCGAGGGAGCAGTACTTC

clone size: few
J gene: TRBJ2-1
D gene: TRBD1
V gene: TRBV29-1
CDR3 protein: CSANRGLDYNEQFF
CDR3 DNA: TGCAGCGCAAACAGGGGGCTGGACTACAATGAGCAGTTCTTC

clone size: NA
J gene: TRBJ2-4
D gene: NA
V gene: TRBV29-1
CDR3 protein: CSAMAQPVAKNIQYF
CDR3 DNA: TGCAGCGCCATGGCGCAGCCAGTGGCCAAAAACATTCAGTACTTC

clone size: NA
J gene: TRBJ2-3
D gene: NA
V gene: TRBV6-1
CDR3 protein: CASSEETGGTDTQYF
CDR3 DNA: TGTGCCAGCAGTGAAGAGACAGGAGGCACAGATACGCAGTATTTT

clone size: NA
J gene: TRBJ2-1
D gene: TRBD2
V gene: TRBV5-1
CDR3 protein: CASSPLGVSGSGNEQFF
CDR3 DNA: TGCGCCAGCAGCCCCCTTGGTGTGAGCGGGAGTGGTAATGAGCAGTTCTTC

clone size: NA
J gene: TRBJ2-1
D gene: NA
V gene: TRBV29-1
CDR3 protein: CSVLRGEYNEQFF
CDR3 DNA: TGCAGCGTCCTTCGGGGCGAGTACAATGAGCAGTTCTTC

clone size: NA
J gene: TRBJ1-5
D gene: NA
V gene: TRBV27
CDR3 protein: CASSRMGDNQPQHF
CDR3 DNA: TGTGCCAGCAGCCGAATGGGGGACAATCAGCCCCAGCATTTT

clone size: NA
J gene: TRBJ1-5
D gene: NA
V gene: TRBV27
CDR3 protein: CASRRGAGNQPQHF
CDR3 DNA: TGTGCCAGCAGGAGGGGCGCGGGCAATCAGCCCCAGCATTTT

clone size: NA
J gene: TRBJ2-7
D gene: NA
V gene: TRBV2
CDR3 protein: CASIGRSYEQYF
CDR3 DNA: TGTGCCAGCATAGGCAGATCCTACGAGCAGTACTTC

clone size: NA
J gene: TRBJ1-1
D gene: NA
V gene: TRBV29-1
CDR3 protein: CSAPGPFGAFF
CDR3 DNA: TGCAGCGCCCCAGGCCCCTTCGGAGCTTTCTTT

clone size: few
J gene: TRBJ2-5
D gene: NA
V gene: TRBV5-1
CDR3 protein: CASSAENRKETQYF
CDR3 DNA: TGCGCCAGCAGCGCCGAAAACAGGAAAGAGACCCAGTACTTC

clone size: NA
J gene: TRBJ2-3
D gene: NA
V gene: TRBV19
CDR3 protein: CASNHWTNSWDTQYF
CDR3 DNA: TGTGCCAGTAATCACTGGACTAACTCTTGGGATACGCAGTATTTT

clone size: few
J gene: TRBJ2-5
D gene: NA
V gene: TRBV12-5
CDR3 protein: CASGLPPQETQYF
CDR3 DNA: TGTGCTAGTGGTTTGCCCCCCCAAGAGACCCAGTACTTC

clone size: NA
J gene: TRBJ2-1
D gene: NA
V gene: TRBV29-1
CDR3 protein: CSVEGEFEQFF
CDR3 DNA: TGCAGCGTCGAGGGGGAGTTTGAGCAGTTCTTC

clone size: NA
J gene: TRBJ2-1
D gene: TRBD2
V gene: TRBV5-3
CDR3 protein: CARSGTSDEQFF
CDR3 DNA: TGTGCCAGAAGTGGGACTAGCGATGAGCAGTTCTTC

clone size: NA
J gene: TRBJ2-1
D gene: NA
V gene: TRBV5-4
CDR3 protein: CASSLRGAVYNEQFF
CDR3 DNA: TGTGCCAGCAGCCTGCGTGGAGCAGTCTACAATGAGCAGTTCTTC

clone size: NA
J gene: TRBJ2-7
D gene: NA
V gene: TRBV29-1
CDR3 protein: CSGVGSTTYEQYF
CDR3 DNA: TGCAGCGGCGTGGGGAGTACGACCTACGAGCAGTACTTC

clone size: NA
J gene: TRBJ2-5
D gene: NA
V gene: TRBV7-9
CDR3 protein: CASSPSELEYF
CDR3 DNA: TGTGCCAGCAGCCCAAGCGAGCTCGAGTACTTC

clone size: few
J gene: TRBJ2-2
D gene: TRBD1
V gene: TRBV30
CDR3 protein: CAWSYEDRDTGELFF
CDR3 DNA: TGTGCCTGGAGTTACGAGGACAGGGACACCGGGGAGCTGTTTTTT

clone size: once
J gene: TRBJ2-7
D gene: NA
V gene: TRBV13
CDR3 protein: CASSLGLRDYEQYF
CDR3 DNA: TGTGCCAGCAGCTTAGGCCTCCGGGACTACGAGCAGTACTTC

clone size: NA
J gene: TRBJ1-2
D gene: NA
V gene: TRBV7-9
CDR3 protein: CASSNQEDGYTF
CDR3 DNA: TGTGCCAGCAGCAACCAGGAAGATGGCTACACCTTC